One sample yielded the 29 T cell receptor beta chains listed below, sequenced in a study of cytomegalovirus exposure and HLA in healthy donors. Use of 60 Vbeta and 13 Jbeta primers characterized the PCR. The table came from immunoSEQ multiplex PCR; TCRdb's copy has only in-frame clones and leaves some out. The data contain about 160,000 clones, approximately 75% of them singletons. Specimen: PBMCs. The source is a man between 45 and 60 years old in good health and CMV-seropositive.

CDR3: CASSYNGVAGNTIYF. In DNA, the CDR3 is TGTGCCAGCAGTTACAACGGGGTTGCGGGAAACACCATATATTTT. The rearrangement links TRBV6-5 to TRBJ1-3; D gene ambiguous. The V gene's germline CDR1 is MNHEY and CDR2 SVGAGI. There are 15 residues in the CDR3. The V end was cut by 2 bases, the J end by 4 bases, with 12 bases between.

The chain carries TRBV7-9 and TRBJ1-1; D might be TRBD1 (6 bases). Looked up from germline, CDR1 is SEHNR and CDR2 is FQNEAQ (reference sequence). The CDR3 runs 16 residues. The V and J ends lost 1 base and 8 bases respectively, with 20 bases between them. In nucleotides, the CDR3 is TGTGCCAGCAGCTTAGTAGAGGGAGGGGGACCGCACGAAGCTTTCTTT. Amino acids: CASSLVEGGGPHEAFF.

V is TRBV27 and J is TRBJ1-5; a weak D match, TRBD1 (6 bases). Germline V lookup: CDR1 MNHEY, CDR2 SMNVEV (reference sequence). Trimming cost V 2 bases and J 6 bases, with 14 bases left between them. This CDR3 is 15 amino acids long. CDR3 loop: CASSLTGKLVQPQHF. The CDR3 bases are TGTGCCAGCAGTTTAACAGGGAAGTTGGTTCAGCCCCAGCATTTT.

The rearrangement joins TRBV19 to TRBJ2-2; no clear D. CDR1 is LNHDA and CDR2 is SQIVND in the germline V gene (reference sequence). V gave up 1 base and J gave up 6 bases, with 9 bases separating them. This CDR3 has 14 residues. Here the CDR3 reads CASSIGPVPGELFF. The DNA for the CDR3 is TGTGCCAGTAGTATAGGGCCAGTCCCCGGGGAGCTGTTTTTT.

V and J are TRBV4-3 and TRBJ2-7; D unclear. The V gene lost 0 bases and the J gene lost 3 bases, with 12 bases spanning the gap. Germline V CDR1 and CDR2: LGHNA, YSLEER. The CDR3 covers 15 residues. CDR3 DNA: TGCGCCAGCAGCCAAGAGGGCAGGTCCGGCTACGAGCAGTACTTC. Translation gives CASSQEGRSGYEQYF.

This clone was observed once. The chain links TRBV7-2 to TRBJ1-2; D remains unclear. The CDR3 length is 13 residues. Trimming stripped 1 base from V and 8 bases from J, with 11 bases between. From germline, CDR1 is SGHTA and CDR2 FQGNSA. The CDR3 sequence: CASSLDSLTGYTF. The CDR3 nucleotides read TGTGCCAGCAGCTTAGACAGCTTGACGGGCTACACCTTC.

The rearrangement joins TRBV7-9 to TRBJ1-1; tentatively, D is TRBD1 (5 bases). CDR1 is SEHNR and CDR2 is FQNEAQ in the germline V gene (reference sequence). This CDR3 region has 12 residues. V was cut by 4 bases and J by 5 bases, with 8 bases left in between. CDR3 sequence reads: CASSWGGTEAFF. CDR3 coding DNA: TGTGCCAGCAGCTGGGGGGGGACTGAAGCTTTCTTT.

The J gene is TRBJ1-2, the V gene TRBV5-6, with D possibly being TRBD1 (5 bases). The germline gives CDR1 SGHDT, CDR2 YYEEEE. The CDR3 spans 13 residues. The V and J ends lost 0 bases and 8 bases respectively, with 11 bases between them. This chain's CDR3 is CASSLVQGRGYTF. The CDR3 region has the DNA TGTGCCAGCAGCTTGGTGCAGGGCCGAGGCTACACCTTC. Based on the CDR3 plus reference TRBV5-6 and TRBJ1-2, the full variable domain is DAGVTQSPTHLIKTRGQQVTLRCSPKSGHDTVSWYQQALGQGPQFIFQYYEEEERQRGNFPDRFSGHQFPNYSSELNVNALLLGDSALYLCASSLVQGRGYTFGSGTRLTVV.

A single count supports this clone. The CDR3 nucleotides read TGTGCCAGCAGCTTAGTTGAGCCCTTTGAGCAGTTCTTC. This encodes CASSLVEPFEQFF. J is TRBJ2-1 and V is TRBV11-2, with D uncertain. The V gene's germline CDR1 is SGHAT and CDR2 FQNNGV. Trimming took 1 base from V and 9 from J, leaving 10 bases between them. The CDR3 length is 13 residues.

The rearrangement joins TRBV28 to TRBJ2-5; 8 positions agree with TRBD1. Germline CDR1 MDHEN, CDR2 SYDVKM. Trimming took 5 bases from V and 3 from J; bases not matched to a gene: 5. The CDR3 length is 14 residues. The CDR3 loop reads CASSLGTGEETQYF. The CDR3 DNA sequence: TGTGCCAGCAGTCTCGGGACAGGAGAAGAGACCCAGTACTTC.

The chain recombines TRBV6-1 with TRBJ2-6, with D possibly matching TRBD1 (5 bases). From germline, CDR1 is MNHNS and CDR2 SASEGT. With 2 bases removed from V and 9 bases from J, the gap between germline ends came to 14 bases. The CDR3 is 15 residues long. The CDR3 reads CASSELRLQGNVLTF. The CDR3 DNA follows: TGTGCCAGCAGTGAATTAAGGCTTCAGGGCAACGTCCTGACTTTC.

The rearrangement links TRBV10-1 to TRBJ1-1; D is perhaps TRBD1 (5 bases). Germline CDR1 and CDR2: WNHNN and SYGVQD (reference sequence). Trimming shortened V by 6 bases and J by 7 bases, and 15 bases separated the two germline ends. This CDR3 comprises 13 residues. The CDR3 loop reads CASSGSRQGEAFF. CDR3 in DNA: TGCGCCAGCAGCGGGAGTAGGCAGGGTGAAGCTTTCTTT.

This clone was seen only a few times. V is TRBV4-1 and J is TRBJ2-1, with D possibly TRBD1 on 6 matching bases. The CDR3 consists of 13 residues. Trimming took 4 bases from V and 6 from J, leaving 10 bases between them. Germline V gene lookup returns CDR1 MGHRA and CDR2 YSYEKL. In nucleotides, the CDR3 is TGCGCCAGCAGCCTAGACAGGCTCAATGAGCAGTTCTTC. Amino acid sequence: CASSLDRLNEQFF.

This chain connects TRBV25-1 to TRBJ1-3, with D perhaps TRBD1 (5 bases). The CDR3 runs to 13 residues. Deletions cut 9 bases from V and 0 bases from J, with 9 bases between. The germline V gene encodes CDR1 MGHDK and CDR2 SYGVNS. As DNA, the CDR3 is TGTGCCAGTAGACAGAGCTCTGGAAACACCATATATTTT. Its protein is CASRQSSGNTIYF.

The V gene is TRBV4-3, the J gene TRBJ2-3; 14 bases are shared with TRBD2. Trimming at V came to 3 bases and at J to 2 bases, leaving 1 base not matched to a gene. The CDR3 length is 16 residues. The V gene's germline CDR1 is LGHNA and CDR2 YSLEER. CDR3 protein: CASSQTSGGATDTQYF. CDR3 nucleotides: TGCGCCAGCAGCCAGACTAGCGGGGGGGCCACAGATACGCAGTATTTT.

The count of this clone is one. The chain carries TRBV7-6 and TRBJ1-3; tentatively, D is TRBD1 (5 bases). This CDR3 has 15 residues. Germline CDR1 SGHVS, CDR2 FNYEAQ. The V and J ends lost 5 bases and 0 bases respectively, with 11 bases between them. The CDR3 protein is CASSRTRGSGNTIYF. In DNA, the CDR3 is TGTGCCAGCAGCCGAACAAGGGGCTCTGGAAACACCATATATTTT.

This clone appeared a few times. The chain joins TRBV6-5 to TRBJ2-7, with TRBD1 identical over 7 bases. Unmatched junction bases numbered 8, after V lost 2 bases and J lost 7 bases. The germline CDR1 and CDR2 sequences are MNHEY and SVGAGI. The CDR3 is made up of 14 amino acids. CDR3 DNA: TGTGCCAGCAGTTACGCCGACAGGGTTGGGGAGCAGTACTTC. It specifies CASSYADRVGEQYF.

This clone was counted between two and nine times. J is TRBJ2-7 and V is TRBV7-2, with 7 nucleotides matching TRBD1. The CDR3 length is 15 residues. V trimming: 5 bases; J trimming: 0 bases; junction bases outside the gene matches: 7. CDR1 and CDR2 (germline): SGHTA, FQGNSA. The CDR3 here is CASSHRQGSSYEQYF. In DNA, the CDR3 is TGTGCCAGCAGCCATAGACAGGGAAGCTCCTACGAGCAGTACTTC.

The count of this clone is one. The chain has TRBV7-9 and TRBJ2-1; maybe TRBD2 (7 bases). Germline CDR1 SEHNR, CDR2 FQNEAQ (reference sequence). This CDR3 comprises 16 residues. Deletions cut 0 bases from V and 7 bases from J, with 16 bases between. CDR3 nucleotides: TGTGCCAGCAGCTTAGCAGGAGGGGGGGCCTTGAATGAGCAGTTCTTC. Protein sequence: CASSLAGGGALNEQFF.

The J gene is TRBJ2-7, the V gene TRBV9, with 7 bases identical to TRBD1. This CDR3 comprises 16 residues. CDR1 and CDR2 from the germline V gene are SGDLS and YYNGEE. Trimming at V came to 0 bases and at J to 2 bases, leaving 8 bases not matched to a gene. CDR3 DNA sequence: TGTGCCAGCAGCGTAGGGGCCAGGGGGTTCGCCTACGAGCAGTACTTC. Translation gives CASSVGARGFAYEQYF.

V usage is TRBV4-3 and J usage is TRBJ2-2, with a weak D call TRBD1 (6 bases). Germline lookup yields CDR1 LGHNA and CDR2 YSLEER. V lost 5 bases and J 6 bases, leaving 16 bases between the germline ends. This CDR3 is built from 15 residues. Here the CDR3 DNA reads TGCGCCAGCAGCACCGATTTACAGGGACCCGGGGAGCTGTTTTTT. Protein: CASSTDLQGPGELFF.

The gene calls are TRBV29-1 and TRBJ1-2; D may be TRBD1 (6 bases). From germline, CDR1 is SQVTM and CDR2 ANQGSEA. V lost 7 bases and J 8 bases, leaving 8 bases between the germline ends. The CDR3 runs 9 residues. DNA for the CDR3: TGCAGCGCAGGGGAAGGCTACACCTTC. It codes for CSAGEGYTF.

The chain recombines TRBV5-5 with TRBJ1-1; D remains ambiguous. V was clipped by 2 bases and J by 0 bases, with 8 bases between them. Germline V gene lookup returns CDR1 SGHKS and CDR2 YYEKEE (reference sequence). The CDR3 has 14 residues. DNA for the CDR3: TGTGCCAGCAGCTTTGGCCTGATGAACACTGAAGCTTTCTTT. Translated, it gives CASSFGLMNTEAFF.

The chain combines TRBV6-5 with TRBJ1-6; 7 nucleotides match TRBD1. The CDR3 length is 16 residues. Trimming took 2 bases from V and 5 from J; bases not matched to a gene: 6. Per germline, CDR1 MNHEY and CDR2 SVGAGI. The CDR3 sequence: CASSYKGAMDNSPLHF. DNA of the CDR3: TGTGCCAGCAGTTACAAGGGGGCGATGGATAATTCACCCCTCCACTTT.

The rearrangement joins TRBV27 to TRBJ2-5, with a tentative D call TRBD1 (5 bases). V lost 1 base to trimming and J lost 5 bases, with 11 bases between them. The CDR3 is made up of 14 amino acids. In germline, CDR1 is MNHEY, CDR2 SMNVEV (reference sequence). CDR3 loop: CASSLFQGTETQYF. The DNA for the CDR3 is TGTGCCAGCAGTTTATTTCAGGGTACCGAGACCCAGTACTTC.

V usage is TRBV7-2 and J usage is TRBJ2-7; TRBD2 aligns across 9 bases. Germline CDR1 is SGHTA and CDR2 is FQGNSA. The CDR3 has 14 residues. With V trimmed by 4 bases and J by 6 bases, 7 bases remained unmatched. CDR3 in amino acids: CASSWGLAEGEQYF. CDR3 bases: TGTGCCAGCAGCTGGGGACTAGCTGAGGGCGAGCAGTACTTC.

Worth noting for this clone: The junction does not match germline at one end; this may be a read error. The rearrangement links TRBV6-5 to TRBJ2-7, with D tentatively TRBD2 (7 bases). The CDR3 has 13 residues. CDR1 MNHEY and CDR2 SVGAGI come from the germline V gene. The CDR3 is CASTPGGHSRPHF. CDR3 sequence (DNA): TGTGCCAGCACCCCGGGGGGACACTCGAGGCCCCATTTC.

The CDR3 reads CASSVGGQGAHYEQYF. The CDR3 DNA is TGTGCCAGCAGCGTAGGAGGACAGGGGGCCCACTACGAGCAGTACTTC. V and J are TRBV9 and TRBJ2-5, with 11 bases fitting TRBD1. The DNA end favors TRBJ2-7, so the J call may be wrong. Germline loops: CDR1 SGDLS, CDR2 YYNGEE. The CDR3 is 16 amino acids.

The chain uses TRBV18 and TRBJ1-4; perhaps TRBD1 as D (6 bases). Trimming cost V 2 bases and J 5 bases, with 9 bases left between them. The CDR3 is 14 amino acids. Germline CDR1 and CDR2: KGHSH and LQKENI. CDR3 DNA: TGTGCCAGCTCACCAAGACAGGCGAATGAAAAACTGTTTTTT. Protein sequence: CASSPRQANEKLFF.